A single T cell receptor (beta chain) is shown here with its context. The CDR3 has 14 residues. Germline V CDR1 and CDR2: SGHTA, FQGNSA. Trimming removed 0 bases from V and 5 bases from J; junction bases left unmatched: 4. This specimen comes from a study of PD-L1 blockade in urothelial cancer. Background on the study: Blood gave a median about 140,000 T cells.

Every PCR was spiked with synthetic TCR analog templates. Profiling relied on immunoSEQ multiplex PCR, and the TCRdb table lists in-frame clones only, not all of them. Among tens of thousands of clones listed, over 75% were seen once. The time point here: peripheral blood 6 weeks after treatment start. The origin of this receptor is a man aged 50 or older with urothelial cancer. The J gene is TRBJ2-7, the V gene TRBV7-2, with 7 bases lining up with TRBD2. The sequencing used PBMCs, collected around atezolizumab (anti-PD-L1) treatment. The CDR3 nucleotides read TGTGCCAGCAGCTTAGCGGGAGGGTCCCACGAGCAGTACTTC. Its protein is CASSLAGGSHEQYF. Drawing the rest from reference TRBV7-2 and TRBJ2-7, the complete variable domain is GAGVSQSPSNKVTEKGKDVELRCDPISGHTALYWYRQSLGQGLEFLIYFQGNSAPDKSGLPSDRFSAERTGGSVSTLTIQRTQQEDSAVYLCASSLAGGSHEQYFGPGTRLTVT.